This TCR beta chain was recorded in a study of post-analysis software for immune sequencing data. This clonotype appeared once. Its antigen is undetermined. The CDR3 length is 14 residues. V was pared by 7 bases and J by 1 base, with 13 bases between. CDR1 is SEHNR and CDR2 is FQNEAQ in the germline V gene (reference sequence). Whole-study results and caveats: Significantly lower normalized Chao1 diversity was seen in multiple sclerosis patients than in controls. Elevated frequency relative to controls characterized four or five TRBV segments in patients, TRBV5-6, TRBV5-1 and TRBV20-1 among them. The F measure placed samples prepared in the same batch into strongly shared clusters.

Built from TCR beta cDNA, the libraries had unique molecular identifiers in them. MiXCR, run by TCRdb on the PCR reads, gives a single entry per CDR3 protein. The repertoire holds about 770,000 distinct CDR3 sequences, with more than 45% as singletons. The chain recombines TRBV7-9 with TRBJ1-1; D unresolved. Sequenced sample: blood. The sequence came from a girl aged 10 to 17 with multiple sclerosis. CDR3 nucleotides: TGTGCCAGCACCGATATTCCGGGGAACACTGAAGCTTTCTTT. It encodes CASTDIPGNTEAFF.